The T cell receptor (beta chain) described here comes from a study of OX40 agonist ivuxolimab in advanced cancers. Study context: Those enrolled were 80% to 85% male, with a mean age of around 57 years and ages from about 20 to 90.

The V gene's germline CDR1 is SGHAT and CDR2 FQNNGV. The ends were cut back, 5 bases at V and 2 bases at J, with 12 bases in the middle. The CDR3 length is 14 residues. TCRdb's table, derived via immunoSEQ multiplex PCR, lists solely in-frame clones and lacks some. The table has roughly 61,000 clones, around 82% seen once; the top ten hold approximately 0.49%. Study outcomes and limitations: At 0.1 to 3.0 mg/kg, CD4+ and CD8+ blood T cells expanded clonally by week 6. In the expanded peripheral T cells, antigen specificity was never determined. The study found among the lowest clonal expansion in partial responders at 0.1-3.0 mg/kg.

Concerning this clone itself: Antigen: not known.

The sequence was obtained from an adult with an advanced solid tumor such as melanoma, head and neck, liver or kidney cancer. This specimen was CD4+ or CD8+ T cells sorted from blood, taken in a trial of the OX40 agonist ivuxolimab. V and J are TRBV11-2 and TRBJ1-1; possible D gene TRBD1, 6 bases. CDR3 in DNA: TGTGCCAGCAGCCTGGACAGAGCTAACACTGAAGCTTTCTTT. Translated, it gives CASSLDRANTEAFF.